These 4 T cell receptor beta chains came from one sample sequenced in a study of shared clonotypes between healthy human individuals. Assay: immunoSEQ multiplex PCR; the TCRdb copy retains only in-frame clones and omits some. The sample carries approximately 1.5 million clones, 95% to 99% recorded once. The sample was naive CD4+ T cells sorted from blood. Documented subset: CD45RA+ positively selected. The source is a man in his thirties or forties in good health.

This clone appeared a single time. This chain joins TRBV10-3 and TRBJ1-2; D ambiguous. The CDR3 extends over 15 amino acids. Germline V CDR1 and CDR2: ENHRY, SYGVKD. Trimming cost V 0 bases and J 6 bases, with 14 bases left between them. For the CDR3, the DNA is TGTGCCATCAGTGAGTCGCGGGTTTTGAGCCATGGCTACACCTTC. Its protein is CAISESRVLSHGYTF.

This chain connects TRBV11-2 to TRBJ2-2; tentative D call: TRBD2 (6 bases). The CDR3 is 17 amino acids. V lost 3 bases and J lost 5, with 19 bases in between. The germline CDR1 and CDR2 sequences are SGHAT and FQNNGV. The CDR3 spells CASSLDRGTAATGELFF. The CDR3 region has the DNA TGTGCCAGCAGCTTGGACCGGGGGACTGCGGCTACCGGGGAGCTGTTTTTT.

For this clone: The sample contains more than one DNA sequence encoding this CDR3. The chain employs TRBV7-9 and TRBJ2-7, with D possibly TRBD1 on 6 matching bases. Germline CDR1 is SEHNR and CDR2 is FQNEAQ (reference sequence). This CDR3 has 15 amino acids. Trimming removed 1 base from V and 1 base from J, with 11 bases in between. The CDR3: CASSLGGTGSYEQYF. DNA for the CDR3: TGTGCCAGCAGCTTAGGGGGAACAGGGTCCTACGAGCAGTACTTC.

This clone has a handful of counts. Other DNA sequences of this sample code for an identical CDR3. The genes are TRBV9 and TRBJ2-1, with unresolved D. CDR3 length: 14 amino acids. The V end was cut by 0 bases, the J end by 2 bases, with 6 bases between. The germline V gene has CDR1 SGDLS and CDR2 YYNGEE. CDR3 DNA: TGTGCCAGCAGCGTAGGTGGGACCTACAATGAGCAGTTCTTC. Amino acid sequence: CASSVGGTYNEQFF.